A selection of T cell receptor beta chains follows, all from one sample in a study of radiotherapy plus CTLA-4 blockade in lung cancer. Produced via immunoSEQ multiplex PCR; TCRdb's table is partial and in-frame only. The data hold 85,000 to 100,000 clones, with approximately 86% observed a single time. Sequenced material: peripheral blood, taken from a patient treated with radiotherapy plus ipilimumab. These receptors all stem from a human donor with non-small cell lung cancer that progressed on radiotherapy plus ipilimumab. Each CDR3 is given with its conserved first and last residue. D genes are given only for firm matches. Clone size appears in some rows only: once, few, many, or a class for an expanded clone.

clone_size: NA
j_call: TRBJ2-7
v_call: TRBV19
d_call: TRBD1
cdr3_length: 13
cdr3_aa: CASRKTGVYEQYF
cdr3_nt: TGTGCCAGTAGAAAGACAGGGGTCTACGAGCAGTACTTC

clone_size: NA
j_call: TRBJ1-1
v_call: TRBV7-3
d_call: NA
cdr3_length: 14
cdr3_aa: CASSRGGANTEAFF
cdr3_nt: TGTGCCAGCTCGAGGGGAGGGGCGAACACTGAAGCTTTCTTT

clone_size: NA
j_call: TRBJ1-2
v_call: TRBV19
d_call: TRBD1
cdr3_length: 14
cdr3_aa: CASSLGQGVYGYTF
cdr3_nt: TGTGCCAGTAGCCTGGGACAGGGGGTCTATGGCTACACCTTC

clone_size: NA
j_call: TRBJ2-5
v_call: TRBV7-9
d_call: NA
cdr3_length: 14
cdr3_aa: CASSLGGRQETQYF
cdr3_nt: TGTGCCAGCAGCTTAGGCGGCAGGCAAGAGACCCAGTACTTC

clone_size: NA
j_call: TRBJ1-5
v_call: TRBV6-5
d_call: NA
cdr3_length: 14
cdr3_aa: CASSYTTQGRPQHF
cdr3_nt: TGTGCCAGCAGTTACACTACGCAGGGGCGGCCCCAGCATTTT

clone_size: NA
j_call: TRBJ1-2
v_call: TRBV6-1
d_call: TRBD1
cdr3_length: 12
cdr3_aa: CASSVGTAGYTF
cdr3_nt: TGTGCCAGCAGTGTCGGGACAGCCGGCTACACCTTC

clone_size: few
j_call: TRBJ2-7
v_call: TRBV7-1
d_call: NA
cdr3_length: 13
cdr3_aa: CASFTGSSYEQYF
cdr3_nt: TGTGCCAGTTTCACAGGGTCTTCGTACGAGCAGTACTTC

clone_size: few
j_call: TRBJ2-7
v_call: TRBV6-5
d_call: NA
cdr3_length: 12
cdr3_aa: CASSRGEYEQYF
cdr3_nt: TGTGCCAGCAGCAGAGGGGAGTACGAGCAGTACTTC

clone_size: NA
j_call: TRBJ2-1
v_call: TRBV13
d_call: NA
cdr3_length: 14
cdr3_aa: CASSLEGGYNEQFF
cdr3_nt: TGTGCCAGCAGCTTAGAGGGCGGGTATAATGAGCAGTTCTTC

clone_size: once
j_call: TRBJ1-4
v_call: TRBV6-5
d_call: NA
cdr3_length: 16
cdr3_aa: CASSYSPDPTNEKLFF
cdr3_nt: TGTGCCAGCAGTTACTCGCCGGACCCAACTAATGAAAAACTGTTTTTT

clone_size: once
j_call: TRBJ2-3
v_call: TRBV30
d_call: TRBD2
cdr3_length: 17
cdr3_aa: CACRDGPGGPATDTQYF
cdr3_nt: TGTGCCTGCCGGGATGGCCCGGGAGGCCCCGCCACAGATACGCAGTATTTT

clone_size: NA
j_call: TRBJ1-4
v_call: TRBV5-6
d_call: NA
cdr3_length: 14
cdr3_aa: CASSLGLAREKLFF
cdr3_nt: TGTGCCAGCAGCTTGGGCCTGGCTCGGGAAAAACTGTTTTTT

clone_size: once
j_call: TRBJ1-5
v_call: TRBV2
d_call: TRBD1
cdr3_length: 13
cdr3_aa: CASMDRVNQPQHF
cdr3_nt: TGTGCCAGCATGGACAGGGTCAATCAGCCCCAGCATTTT

clone_size: few
j_call: TRBJ2-5
v_call: TRBV11-3
d_call: NA
cdr3_length: 13
cdr3_aa: CASSLDLGETQYF
cdr3_nt: TGTGCCAGCAGCTTAGATTTAGGAGAGACCCAGTACTTC

clone_size: NA
j_call: TRBJ1-2
v_call: TRBV19
d_call: TRBD1
cdr3_length: 16
cdr3_aa: CASSISGTALNYGYTF
cdr3_nt: TGTGCCAGTAGTATATCTGGGACAGCCCTCAACTATGGCTACACCTTC

clone_size: NA
j_call: TRBJ2-7
v_call: TRBV5-4
d_call: NA
cdr3_length: 13
cdr3_aa: CASSSSGRYEQYF
cdr3_nt: TGTGCCAGCAGCTCCTCTGGTCGGTACGAGCAGTACTTC

clone_size: once
j_call: TRBJ2-5
v_call: TRBV5-1
d_call: TRBD2
cdr3_length: 14
cdr3_aa: CASSLGRGEETQYF
cdr3_nt: TGCGCCAGCAGCTTGGGGCGGGGGGAAGAGACCCAGTACTTC

clone_size: NA
j_call: TRBJ2-1
v_call: TRBV15
d_call: NA
cdr3_length: 14
cdr3_aa: CATSSGQGINEQFF
cdr3_nt: TGTGCCACCAGCAGTGGGCAGGGAATAAATGAGCAGTTCTTC

clone_size: few
j_call: TRBJ1-2
v_call: TRBV20-1
d_call: TRBD1
cdr3_length: 11
cdr3_aa: CSATGGDGYTF
cdr3_nt: TGCAGTGCTACAGGGGGCGATGGCTACACCTTC

clone_size: NA
j_call: TRBJ2-5
v_call: TRBV7-8
d_call: NA
cdr3_length: 15
cdr3_aa: CASSLGVALLETQYF
cdr3_nt: TGTGCCAGCAGCTTAGGGGTAGCTCTCTTGGAGACCCAGTACTTC

clone_size: NA
j_call: TRBJ1-6
v_call: TRBV2
d_call: NA
cdr3_length: 15
cdr3_aa: CASSEYQGSNSPLHF
cdr3_nt: TGTGCCAGCAGTGAATATCAGGGGAGCAATTCACCCCTCCACTTT

clone_size: once
j_call: TRBJ2-2
v_call: TRBV6-5
d_call: NA
cdr3_length: 11
cdr3_aa: CASSYVGELFF
cdr3_nt: TGTGCCAGCAGTTACGTCGGGGAGCTGTTTTTT

clone_size: NA
j_call: TRBJ2-1
v_call: TRBV5-1
d_call: TRBD2
cdr3_length: 15
cdr3_aa: CASSPPSGGHNEQFF
cdr3_nt: TGCGCCAGCAGCCCACCTAGCGGGGGTCACAATGAGCAGTTCTTC

clone_size: NA
j_call: TRBJ1-4
v_call: TRBV5-1
d_call: NA
cdr3_length: 14
cdr3_aa: CASSSGSTNEKLFF
cdr3_nt: TGCGCCAGCAGCTCGGGATCAACTAATGAAAAACTGTTTTTT

clone_size: NA
j_call: TRBJ2-2
v_call: TRBV9
d_call: NA
cdr3_length: 17
cdr3_aa: CASSVGPTLRGTGELFF
cdr3_nt: TGTGCCAGCAGCGTGGGCCCGACCTTAAGAGGCACCGGGGAGCTGTTTTTT

clone_size: NA
j_call: TRBJ1-1
v_call: TRBV7-8
d_call: NA
cdr3_length: 14
cdr3_aa: CASSHELRNTEAFF
cdr3_nt: TGTGCCAGCAGCCACGAACTTCGGAACACTGAAGCTTTCTTT

clone_size: NA
j_call: TRBJ1-2
v_call: TRBV6-5
d_call: NA
cdr3_length: 14
cdr3_aa: CASSRRQVNYGYTF
cdr3_nt: TGTGCCAGCAGTCGAAGACAGGTTAACTATGGCTACACCTTC

clone_size: NA
j_call: TRBJ2-5
v_call: TRBV5-1
d_call: TRBD2
cdr3_length: 18
cdr3_aa: CASRPGLAGVRFGETQYF
cdr3_nt: TGCGCCAGCAGACCGGGACTAGCGGGAGTTAGGTTTGGGGAGACCCAGTACTTC

clone_size: NA
j_call: TRBJ1-2
v_call: TRBV4-3
d_call: NA
cdr3_length: 17
cdr3_aa: CASSQDPGHPSRYGYTF
cdr3_nt: TGCGCCAGCAGCCAAGATCCGGGACACCCATCCCGCTATGGCTACACCTTC

clone_size: NA
j_call: TRBJ1-2
v_call: TRBV6-6
d_call: TRBD1
cdr3_length: 13
cdr3_aa: CASRDRVNDGYTF
cdr3_nt: TGTGCCAGCAGGGACAGGGTGAATGATGGCTACACCTTC

clone_size: NA
j_call: TRBJ2-5
v_call: TRBV6-1
d_call: TRBD1
cdr3_length: 15
cdr3_aa: CASSESRTGVETQYF
cdr3_nt: TGTGCCAGCAGTGAAAGCCGTACAGGGGTGGAGACCCAGTACTTC

clone_size: NA
j_call: TRBJ2-7
v_call: TRBV5-1
d_call: TRBD1
cdr3_length: 16
cdr3_aa: CASSLGVGQAVYEQYF
cdr3_nt: TGCGCCAGCAGCTTGGGGGTCGGACAGGCCGTCTACGAGCAGTACTTC

clone_size: few
j_call: TRBJ1-4
v_call: TRBV7-2
d_call: TRBD1
cdr3_length: 15
cdr3_aa: CASSLARDRVEKLFF
cdr3_nt: TGTGCCAGCAGCTTAGCCCGGGACAGGGTCGAAAAACTGTTTTTT

clone_size: NA
j_call: TRBJ2-7
v_call: TRBV6-5
d_call: TRBD2
cdr3_length: 13
cdr3_aa: CASKPGGSYEQYF
cdr3_nt: TGTGCCAGCAAGCCGGGGGGAAGCTACGAGCAGTACTTC

clone_size: few
j_call: TRBJ2-3
v_call: TRBV6-6
d_call: NA
cdr3_length: 16
cdr3_aa: CASSYSPTSVTDTQYF
cdr3_nt: TGTGCCAGCAGTTACAGTCCGACTAGTGTTACAGATACGCAGTATTTT

clone_size: NA
j_call: TRBJ1-3
v_call: TRBV6-5
d_call: NA
cdr3_length: 14
cdr3_aa: CASSYGDSGNTIYF
cdr3_nt: TGTGCCAGCAGTTACGGTGACAGTGGAAACACCATATATTTT

clone_size: NA
j_call: TRBJ1-2
v_call: TRBV9
d_call: NA
cdr3_length: 15
cdr3_aa: CASSVVDGGGYGYTF
cdr3_nt: TGTGCCAGCAGCGTAGTAGACGGAGGGGGCTATGGCTACACCTTC

clone_size: NA
j_call: TRBJ2-7
v_call: TRBV6-5
d_call: TRBD1
cdr3_length: 13
cdr3_aa: CASSWGQPYEQYF
cdr3_nt: TGTGCCAGCAGTTGGGGACAGCCCTACGAGCAGTACTTC

clone_size: NA
j_call: TRBJ2-1
v_call: TRBV6-1
d_call: TRBD1
cdr3_length: 16
cdr3_aa: CASSVVTGVIGNEQFF
cdr3_nt: TGTGCCAGCAGTGTGGTGACAGGGGTAATCGGCAATGAGCAGTTCTTC

clone_size: NA
j_call: TRBJ2-2
v_call: TRBV2
d_call: NA
cdr3_length: 13
cdr3_aa: CASSVMRTGELFF
cdr3_nt: TGTGCCAGCAGTGTGATGCGGACCGGGGAGCTGTTTTTT

clone_size: NA
j_call: TRBJ1-6
v_call: TRBV10-3
d_call: TRBD1
cdr3_length: 15
cdr3_aa: CAIREFTGVNSPLHF
cdr3_nt: TGTGCCATCAGGGAATTTACAGGGGTTAATTCACCCCTCCACTTT

clone_size: NA
j_call: TRBJ2-7
v_call: TRBV6-1
d_call: TRBD1
cdr3_length: 15
cdr3_aa: CASSEETGSSYEQYF
cdr3_nt: TGTGCCAGCAGTGAGGAGACAGGGAGCTCCTACGAGCAGTACTTC

clone_size: NA
j_call: TRBJ2-7
v_call: TRBV6-4
d_call: NA
cdr3_length: 14
cdr3_aa: CASSTQGLSYEQYF
cdr3_nt: TGTGCCAGCAGTACCCAGGGTTTGTCCTACGAGCAGTACTTC

clone_size: NA
j_call: TRBJ2-3
v_call: TRBV7-9
d_call: TRBD1
cdr3_length: 16
cdr3_aa: CASSFWTGGSTDTQYF
cdr3_nt: TGTGCCAGCAGCTTCTGGACAGGGGGGAGCACAGATACGCAGTATTTT

clone_size: NA
j_call: TRBJ2-1
v_call: TRBV7-3
d_call: TRBD2
cdr3_length: 15
cdr3_aa: CASSLTSGGYNEQFF
cdr3_nt: TGTGCCAGCAGCTTGACTAGCGGGGGTTACAATGAGCAGTTCTTC

clone_size: NA
j_call: TRBJ1-2
v_call: TRBV25-1
d_call: TRBD1
cdr3_length: 14
cdr3_aa: CASSEMDRGLGYTF
cdr3_nt: TGTGCCAGCAGTGAAATGGACAGGGGGCTCGGCTACACCTTC

clone_size: NA
j_call: TRBJ1-1
v_call: TRBV27
d_call: TRBD1
cdr3_length: 17
cdr3_aa: CASSLRTGDKRNTEAFF
cdr3_nt: TGTGCCAGCAGTCTAAGGACAGGGGACAAGAGAAACACTGAAGCTTTCTTT

clone_size: NA
j_call: TRBJ1-5
v_call: TRBV5-6
d_call: NA
cdr3_length: 14
cdr3_aa: CASSLRGSSQPQHF
cdr3_nt: TGTGCCAGCAGCTTGCGGGGAAGTAGTCAGCCCCAGCATTTT

clone_size: NA
j_call: TRBJ1-2
v_call: TRBV7-9
d_call: NA
cdr3_length: 12
cdr3_aa: CASSLVGVGYTF
cdr3_nt: TGTGCCAGCAGCTTAGTAGGGGTTGGCTACACCTTC

clone_size: NA
j_call: TRBJ2-1
v_call: TRBV9
d_call: TRBD2
cdr3_length: 16
cdr3_aa: CASSVSASGGAEEQFF
cdr3_nt: TGTGCCAGCAGCGTCTCGGCTAGCGGGGGGGCGGAGGAGCAGTTCTTC

clone_size: NA
j_call: TRBJ2-5
v_call: TRBV19
d_call: NA
cdr3_length: 13
cdr3_aa: CASSSGAEKTQYF
cdr3_nt: TGTGCCAGCTCCTCGGGGGCCGAGAAGACCCAGTACTTC

clone_size: NA
j_call: TRBJ1-1
v_call: TRBV7-2
d_call: TRBD1
cdr3_length: 19
cdr3_aa: CASSWKVRQGVDGNTEAFF
cdr3_nt: TGTGCCAGCAGCTGGAAGGTTAGACAGGGTGTTGATGGGAACACTGAAGCTTTCTTT

clone_size: NA
j_call: TRBJ2-2
v_call: TRBV27
d_call: TRBD2
cdr3_length: 15
cdr3_aa: CASSLGGVLAGELFF
cdr3_nt: TGTGCCAGCAGTTTAGGGGGGGTCCTAGCCGGGGAGCTGTTTTTT

clone_size: NA
j_call: TRBJ2-1
v_call: TRBV4-3
d_call: NA
cdr3_length: 15
cdr3_aa: CASSQDGGSYNEQFF
cdr3_nt: TGCGCCAGCAGCCAAGATGGGGGCTCCTACAATGAGCAGTTCTTC

clone_size: few
j_call: TRBJ1-5
v_call: TRBV30
d_call: NA
cdr3_length: 15
cdr3_aa: CAWGPSGSPFQPQHF
cdr3_nt: TGTGCCTGGGGACCCTCCGGGAGCCCGTTTCAGCCCCAGCATTTT

clone_size: once
j_call: TRBJ1-1
v_call: TRBV28
d_call: NA
cdr3_length: 14
cdr3_aa: CASSLVVRVTEAFF
cdr3_nt: TGTGCCAGCAGCCTGGTCGTCCGGGTCACTGAAGCTTTCTTT

clone_size: NA
j_call: TRBJ1-5
v_call: TRBV2
d_call: TRBD1
cdr3_length: 15
cdr3_aa: CASSPGQGVGQPQHF
cdr3_nt: TGTGCCAGCAGTCCTGGACAGGGGGTTGGTCAGCCCCAGCATTTT

clone_size: NA
j_call: TRBJ1-5
v_call: TRBV6-1
d_call: NA
cdr3_length: 13
cdr3_aa: CASSGRVNQPQHF
cdr3_nt: TGTGCCAGCAGTGGACGGGTCAATCAGCCCCAGCATTTT